This TCR beta chain was recovered during a study of T cell responses to AZD1222 COVID-19 vaccine. TCRdb's copy holds only in-frame clones and misses some; the assay was immunoSEQ multiplex PCR. This sample has about 150,000 clones, with approximately 92% found just once. V dropped 4 bases and J dropped 2 bases, with 11 bases sitting between them. The CDR3 spans 14 residues. Germline V gene lookup returns CDR1 SGHTA and CDR2 FQGTGA. The sequence derives from an adult in good health. This specimen consisted of peripheral blood, obtained on day 0 of AZD1222 vaccination. V and J are TRBV7-3 and TRBJ1-1; D is possibly TRBD1 (6 bases). The CDR3 protein is CASSSSGTNTEAFF. For the CDR3, the DNA is TGTGCCAGCAGCTCGTCAGGGACAAACACTGAAGCTTTCTTT. The entire variable domain, with the rest obtained from reference TRBV7-3 and TRBJ1-1, is as follows: GAGVSQTPSNKVTEKGKYVELRCDPISGHTALYWYRQSLGQGPEFLIYFQGTGAADDSGLPNDRFFAVRPEGSVSTLKIQRTERGDSAVYLCASSSSGTNTEAFFGQGTRLTVV.